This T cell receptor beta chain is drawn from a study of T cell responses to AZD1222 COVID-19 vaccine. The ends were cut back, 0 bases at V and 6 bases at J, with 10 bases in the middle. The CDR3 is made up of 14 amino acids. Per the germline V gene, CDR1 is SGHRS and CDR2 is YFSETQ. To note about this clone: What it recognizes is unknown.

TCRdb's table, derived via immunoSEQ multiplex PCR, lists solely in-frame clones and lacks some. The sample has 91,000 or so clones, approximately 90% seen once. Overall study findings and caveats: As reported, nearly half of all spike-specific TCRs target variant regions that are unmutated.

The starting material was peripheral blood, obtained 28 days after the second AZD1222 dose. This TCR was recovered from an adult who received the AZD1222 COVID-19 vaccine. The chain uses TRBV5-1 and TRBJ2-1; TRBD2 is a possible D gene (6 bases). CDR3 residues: CASSLGDWINEQFF. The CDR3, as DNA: TGCGCCAGCAGCTTGGGGGACTGGATCAATGAGCAGTTCTTC.